This passage covers 13 T cell receptor beta chains from one sample sequenced in a study of blood T cell repertoires in COVID-19. Sequenced by immunoSEQ multiplex PCR; TCRdb stores in-frame clones only, minus some. This sample yields approximately 150,000 clones, of which about 85% are seen a single time; approximately 2.5% belongs to the top ten. Sequenced: peripheral blood. The receptors were sampled from a human donor with COVID-19, enrolled during active disease. The donor label of this sample is uncertain.

This clone was seen only a few times. The rearrangement links TRBV19 to TRBJ1-4; D unclear. The germline gives CDR1 LNHDA, CDR2 SQIVND (reference sequence). V shed 7 bases and J shed 8 bases, with 14 bases lying between them. The CDR3 is made up of 13 amino acids. DNA of the CDR3: TGTGCCAGTAATCTTGCCACGGGAGAAAAACTGTTTTTT. Translating it yields CASNLATGEKLFF. The entire variable domain, with the rest obtained from reference TRBV19 and TRBJ1-4, is as follows: DGGITQSPKYLFRKEGQNVTLSCEQNLNHDAMYWYRQDPGQGLRLIYYSQIVNDFQKGDIAEGYSVSREKKESFPLTVTSAQKNPTAFYLCASNLATGEKLFFGSGTQLSVL.

The CDR3 reads CASSPTQQFTGELFF. The CDR3 nucleotides are TGTGCCAGCAGCCCAACCCAACAGTTCACCGGGGAGCTGTTTTTT. The genes are TRBV9 and TRBJ2-2; the D is unclear. Per germline, CDR1 SGDLS and CDR2 YYNGEE. V lost 4 bases to trimming and J lost 4 bases, with 14 bases between them. CDR3 length equals 15 residues.

This chain links TRBV19 with TRBJ2-1; D call uncertain. The CDR3 extends over 15 amino acids. Trimming stripped 1 base from V and 0 bases from J, with 7 bases between. Germline CDR1 LNHDA, CDR2 SQIVND (reference sequence). The CDR3 region is CASSIGAASYNEQFF. The CDR3 DNA reads TGTGCCAGTAGTATAGGGGCAGCCTCCTACAATGAGCAGTTCTTC.

This rearrangement joins TRBV29-1 to TRBJ2-1, with D possibly being TRBD2 (5 bases). Trimming removed 7 bases from V and 8 bases from J, with 15 bases in between. In germline, CDR1 is SQVTM, CDR2 ANQGSEA. The CDR3 has 12 amino acids. CDR3 nucleotide sequence: TGCAGCGGCAGAGGGCTACACGATGAGCAGTTCTTC. It yields the protein CSGRGLHDEQFF.

The chain carries TRBV18 and TRBJ1-2; 8 bases fit TRBD1. The CDR3 is made up of 16 amino acids. Trimming took 2 bases from V and 0 from J; bases not matched to a gene: 5. The V gene's germline CDR1 is KGHSH and CDR2 LQKENI. As DNA, the CDR3 is TGTGCCAGCTCACCAGCCACAGGGGGAACTAACTATGGCTACACCTTC. Protein sequence: CASSPATGGTNYGYTF.

The J gene is TRBJ2-7, the V gene TRBV27, with 8 bases identical to TRBD1. The V gene's germline CDR1 is MNHEY and CDR2 SMNVEV (reference sequence). This CDR3 comprises 14 residues. The ends lost 5 bases at V and 6 bases at J; junction bases unmatched: 9. This CDR3 is CASSPNLDRGEQYF. The CDR3 coding sequence is TGTGCCAGCAGTCCCAACCTAGACAGGGGCGAGCAGTACTTC.

The chain uses TRBV10-3 and TRBJ1-2; maybe TRBD1 (6 bases). With 4 bases removed from V and 6 bases from J, the gap between germline ends came to 12 bases. CDR3 length: 13 residues. CDR1 and CDR2 (germline): ENHRY, SYGVKD. CDR3 protein: CAISGQAINGYTF. For the CDR3, the DNA is TGTGCCATCAGTGGACAGGCCATAAATGGCTACACCTTC.

The CDR3 region has the DNA TGTGCCAGTAGTATTGAGGGAGCCTATGGCTACACCTTC. Protein product: CASSIEGAYGYTF. The chain carries TRBV19 and TRBJ1-2; D is undetermined. Per the germline V gene, CDR1 is LNHDA and CDR2 is SQIVND (reference sequence). V was pared by 3 bases and J by 4 bases, with 9 bases between. The length of the CDR3 is 13 residues.

CDR3 nucleotide sequence: TGTGCCAGCAGCGGCTACAGGGTTGTCACTGGAAACACCATATATTTT. Amino acid sequence: CASSGYRVVTGNTIYF. The chain uses TRBV5-8 and TRBJ1-3, with D perhaps matching TRBD1 (6 bases). Germline CDR1 and CDR2: SGHTS and YDEGEE. V shed 4 bases and J shed 2 bases, with 16 bases lying between them. CDR3 length: 16 residues.

The chain couples TRBV12-3 or TRBV12-4 to TRBJ2-7; TRBD1 agrees at 10 bases. Germline trimming cut 6 bases from V and 4 bases from J; bases unmatched to any gene: 3. The CDR3 is made up of 13 amino acids. The CDR3 protein is CASSGTGVYEQYF. As DNA, the CDR3 is TGTGCCAGCAGCGGGACAGGGGTTTACGAGCAGTACTTC.

This chain connects TRBV6-2 or TRBV6-3 to TRBJ2-3, with a tentative D call TRBD2 (5 bases). The CDR3 is made up of 14 amino acids. Trimming took 5 bases from V and 0 from J, leaving 9 bases between them. From germline, CDR1 is MNHEY and CDR2 SVGEGT. The DNA of the CDR3 is TGTGCCAGCAGTCGGACGGGGAGCACAGATACGCAGTATTTT. Translated: CASSRTGSTDTQYF.

This clone has a handful of counts. The chain is built from TRBV20-1 and TRBJ2-7; D perhaps matches TRBD2 (6 bases). Germline V gene lookup returns CDR1 DFQATT and CDR2 SNEGSKA (reference sequence). Trimming shortened V by 3 bases and J by 5 bases, and 20 bases separated the two germline ends. This CDR3 is built from 15 residues. CDR3 coding DNA: TGCAGTGCTAGTATTGGCCAGGAGGGTGGGGACGAGCAGTACTTC. This gives the protein CSASIGQEGGDEQYF.

The chain links TRBV3-1 (or the pseudogene TRBV3-2) to TRBJ1-2; the D gene is possibly TRBD1 (5 bases). This CDR3 is built from 11 residues. Germline assignment: CDR1 LGHDT and CDR2 YNNKEL (reference sequence). V lost 2 bases, J lost 8 bases, and 6 bases lay in between. CDR3 DNA: TGTGCCAGCAGCCAACGGGGGGGCTACACCTTC. It codes for CASSQRGGYTF.